One sample yielded the 7 T cell receptor beta chains listed below, sequenced in a study of cytomegalovirus exposure and HLA in healthy donors. 60 Vbeta and 13 Jbeta primers were used in PCR. Repertoires were generated with immunoSEQ multiplex PCR, while TCRdb's copy carries only in-frame clones and drops some. The table lists some 140,000 clones, around 81% of them singletons, with roughly 5.3% in the top ten. Sequences were obtained from PBMCs. The receptors originated from a woman in her 40s in good health and CMV-seropositive.

V and J are TRBV11-2 and TRBJ2-1; TRBD2 aligns across 11 bases. Trimming cost V 5 bases and J 7 bases; bases outside gene matches: 4. Germline CDR1 reads SGHAT; CDR2 reads FQNNGV. The CDR3 contains 14 residues. CDR3 sequence reads: CASSSSGRVNEQFF. CDR3 sequence (DNA): TGTGCCAGCAGCAGTAGCGGGAGGGTTAATGAGCAGTTCTTC.

This sequence joins TRBV30 and TRBJ1-5, with unresolved D. The CDR3 is 13 amino acids. Trimming left V 1 base short and J 1 base short, with 5 bases between. Germline CDR1 reads GTSNPN; CDR2 reads SVGIG (reference sequence). CDR3 loop: CAWSGGSNQPQHF. The CDR3 region has the DNA TGTGCCTGGAGTGGAGGGAGCAATCAGCCCCAGCATTTT. The complete variable domain, with remaining parts taken from reference TRBV30 and TRBJ1-5, reads SQTIHQWPATLVQPVGSPLSLECTVEGTSNPNLYWYRQAAGRGLQLLFYSVGIGQISSEVPQNLSASRPQDRQFILSSKKLLLSDSGFYLCAWSGGSNQPQHFGDGTRLSIL.

The V gene is TRBV10-1, the J gene TRBJ2-1, with 7 bases aligning to TRBD2. The CDR3 spans 13 residues. Germline V gene lookup returns CDR1 WNHNN and CDR2 SYGVQD (reference sequence). The V and J ends lost 5 bases and 10 bases, in that order; junction bases with no gene match: 8. The CDR3 bases are TGCGCCAGCAGTCCTAGACTAGCACTAGAGCAGTTCTTC. Translating gives CASSPRLALEQFF.

In its sample, this clone was seen a few times. The chain uses TRBV5-1 and TRBJ2-2; a possible D gene is TRBD2 (6 bases). CDR1 and CDR2 from the germline V gene are SGHRS and YFSETQ. V was trimmed by 0 bases and J by 6 bases, leaving 15 bases between them. This CDR3 has 16 residues. The CDR3 DNA is TGCGCCAGCAGCTTGGGAGGAGGGAGGTCCGCCGGGGAGCTGTTTTTT. Translation: CASSLGGGRSAGELFF. Using reference TRBV5-1 and TRBJ2-2 for the parts outside the CDR3, the full variable domain is KAGVTQTPRYLIKTRGQQVTLSCSPISGHRSVSWYQQTPGQGLQFLFEYFSETQRNKGNFPGRFSGRQFSNSRSEMNVSTLELGDSALYLCASSLGGGRSAGELFFGEGSRLTVL.

The chain has TRBV11-3 and TRBJ2-1; 13 nucleotides align to TRBD2. V lost 1 base to trimming and J lost 14 bases; unmatched junction nucleotides: 5. CDR3 length equals 14 residues. The germline V gene encodes CDR1 SGHNT and CDR2 YENEEA. CDR3 nucleotide sequence: TGTGCCAGCAGCTTAGGACTAGCGGGAGGCCATGAGTTCTTC. It is translated as CASSLGLAGGHEFF.

The CDR3, as DNA: TGTGCCAGCAGGATTACAGGGGGCGTCAGAACTGAAGCTTTCTTT. Protein: CASRITGGVRTEAFF. The chain links TRBV6-5 to TRBJ1-1, with 9 bases that match TRBD1. Per the germline V gene, CDR1 is MNHEY and CDR2 is SVGAGI. This CDR3 spans 15 amino acids. Trimming took 6 bases from V and 5 from J; bases not matched to a gene: 10.

This rearrangement joins TRBV18 to TRBJ2-6, with 11 positions matching TRBD2. V lost 3 bases to trimming and J lost 0 bases; unmatched junction nucleotides: 4. Germline CDR1 and CDR2: KGHSH and LQKENI. The CDR3 is 18 amino acids. The CDR3 protein is CASSPMTSGVSGANVLTF. CDR3 bases: TGTGCCAGCTCACCGATGACTAGCGGGGTCTCTGGGGCCAACGTCCTGACTTTC.